Detailed here is one TCR beta chain. This sample was taken from a study of blood T cell repertoires in COVID-19. About the study: The United States, Italy and Spain were the sources of the acute and convalescent COVID-19 samples. The cDNA or gDNA used as material had been derived from T cells, B-cell-depleted T cells, or PBMCs.

Profiling relied on immunoSEQ multiplex PCR, and the TCRdb table lists in-frame clones only, not all of them. The repertoire consists of just under 250,000 clones, with approximately 86% occurring once and the leading ten covering around 2.8%. The CDR3 is made up of 13 amino acids. V gave up 3 bases and J gave up 2 bases, with 7 bases separating them. CDR1 and CDR2 from the germline V gene are PRHDT and FYEKMQ (reference sequence). Material: peripheral blood. The origin of this receptor is a woman under 40 who had recovered from COVID-19. This chain uses TRBV13 with TRBJ2-5; D gene uncertain. DNA of the CDR3: TGTGCCAGCAGCTTTATCAGGCAAGAGACCCAGTACTTC. Translation gives CASSFIRQETQYF.